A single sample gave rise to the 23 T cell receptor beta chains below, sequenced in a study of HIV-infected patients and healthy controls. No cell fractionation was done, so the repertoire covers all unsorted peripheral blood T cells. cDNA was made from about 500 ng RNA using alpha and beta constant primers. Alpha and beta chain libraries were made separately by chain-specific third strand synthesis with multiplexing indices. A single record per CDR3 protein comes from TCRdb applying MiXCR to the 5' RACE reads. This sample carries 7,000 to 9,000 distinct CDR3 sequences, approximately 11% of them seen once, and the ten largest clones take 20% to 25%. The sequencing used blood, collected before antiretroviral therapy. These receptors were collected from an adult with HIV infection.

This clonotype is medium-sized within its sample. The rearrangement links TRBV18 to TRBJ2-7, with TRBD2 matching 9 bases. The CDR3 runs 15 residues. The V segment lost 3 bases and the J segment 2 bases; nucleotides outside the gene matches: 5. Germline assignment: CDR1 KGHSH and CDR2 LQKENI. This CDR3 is CASSPSSGNTYEQYF. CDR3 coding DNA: TGTGCCAGCTCACCGTCTAGCGGGAATACCTACGAGCAGTACTTC.

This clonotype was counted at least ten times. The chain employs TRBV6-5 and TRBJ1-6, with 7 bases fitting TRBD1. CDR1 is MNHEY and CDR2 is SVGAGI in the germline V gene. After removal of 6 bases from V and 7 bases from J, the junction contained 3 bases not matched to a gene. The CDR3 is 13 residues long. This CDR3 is CASSSGGNSPLHF. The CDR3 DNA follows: TGTGCCAGCAGCTCAGGGGGAAATTCACCCCTCCACTTT.

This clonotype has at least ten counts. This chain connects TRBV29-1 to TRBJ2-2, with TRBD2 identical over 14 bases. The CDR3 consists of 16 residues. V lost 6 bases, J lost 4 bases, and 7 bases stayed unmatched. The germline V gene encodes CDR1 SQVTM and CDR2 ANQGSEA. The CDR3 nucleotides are TGCAGCGTGGCGGGGACTAGCGGGGGATCCACCGGGGAGCTGTTTTTT. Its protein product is CSVAGTSGGSTGELFF.

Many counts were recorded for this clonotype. The CDR3 loop is CAMRGGNNSPLHF. The CDR3 DNA is TGTGCCATGAGGGGCGGCAATAATTCACCCCTCCACTTT. V and J are TRBV10-3 and TRBJ1-6; D perhaps matches TRBD1 (5 bases). V was clipped by 9 bases and J by 5 bases, with 11 bases between them. This CDR3 is built from 13 residues. The germline CDR1 and CDR2 sequences are ENHRY and SYGVKD.

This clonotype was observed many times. CDR3 nucleotides: TGTGCCAGCAGCCAAGATGCCGGGGGCGCGAGGGATGGCTACACCTTC. It translates to CASSQDAGGARDGYTF. J is TRBJ1-2 and V is TRBV4-2; D might be TRBD1 (6 bases). CDR1 is LGHNA, CDR2 YNFKEQ, per germline. The CDR3 runs to 16 residues. V lost 0 bases to trimming and J lost 6 bases, with 17 bases between them.

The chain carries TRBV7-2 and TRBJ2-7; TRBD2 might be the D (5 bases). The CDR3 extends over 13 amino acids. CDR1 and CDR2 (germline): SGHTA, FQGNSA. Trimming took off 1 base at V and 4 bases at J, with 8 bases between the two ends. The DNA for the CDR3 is TGTGCCAGCAGCTTAGTTGAGGGTTACGAGCAGTACTTC. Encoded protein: CASSLVEGYEQYF.

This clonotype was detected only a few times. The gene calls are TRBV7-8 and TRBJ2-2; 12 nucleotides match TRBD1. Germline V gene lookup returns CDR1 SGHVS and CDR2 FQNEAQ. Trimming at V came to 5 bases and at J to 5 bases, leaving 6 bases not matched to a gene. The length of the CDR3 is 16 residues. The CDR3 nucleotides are TGTGCCAGCAGCACCCGGGACAGGGGGCCAACCGGGGAGCTGTTTTTT. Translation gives CASSTRDRGPTGELFF.

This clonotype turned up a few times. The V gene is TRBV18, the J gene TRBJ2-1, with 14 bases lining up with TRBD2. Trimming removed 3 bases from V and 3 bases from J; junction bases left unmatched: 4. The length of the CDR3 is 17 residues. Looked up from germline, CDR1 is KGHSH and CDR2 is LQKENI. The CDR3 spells CASSPRLAGGDYNEQFF. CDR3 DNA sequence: TGTGCCAGCTCACCGAGACTAGCGGGAGGGGACTACAATGAGCAGTTCTTC.

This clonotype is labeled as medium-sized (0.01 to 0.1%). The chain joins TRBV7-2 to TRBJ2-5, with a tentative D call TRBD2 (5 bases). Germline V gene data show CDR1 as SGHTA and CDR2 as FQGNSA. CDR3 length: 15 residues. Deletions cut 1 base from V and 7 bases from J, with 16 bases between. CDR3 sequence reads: CASSLGRAGVGTQYF. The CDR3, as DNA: TGTGCCAGCAGCTTAGGTCGCGCGGGCGTTGGGACCCAGTACTTC.

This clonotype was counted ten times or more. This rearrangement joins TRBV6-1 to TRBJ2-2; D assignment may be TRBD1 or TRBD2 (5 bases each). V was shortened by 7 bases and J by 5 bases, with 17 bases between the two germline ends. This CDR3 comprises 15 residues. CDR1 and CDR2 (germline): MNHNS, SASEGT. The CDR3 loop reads CASTGTRERTGELFF. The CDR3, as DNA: TGTGCCAGCACCGGGACGAGAGAGCGGACCGGGGAGCTGTTTTTT.

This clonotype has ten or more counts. Here the CDR3 reads CASSLEGSPLHF. CDR3 in DNA: TGTGCCAGCAGTTTAGAGGGTTCACCCCTCCACTTT. V is TRBV12-3 or TRBV12-4 and J is TRBJ1-6; no firm D call. This CDR3 contains 12 residues. V dropped 1 base and J dropped 9 bases, with 4 bases sitting between them.

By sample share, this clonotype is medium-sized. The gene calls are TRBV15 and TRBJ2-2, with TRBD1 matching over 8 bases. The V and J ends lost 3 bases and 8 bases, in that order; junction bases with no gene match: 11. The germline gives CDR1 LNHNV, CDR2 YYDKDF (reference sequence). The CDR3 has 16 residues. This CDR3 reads CATSSGDRPRTGELFF. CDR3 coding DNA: TGTGCCACCAGCAGCGGGGACAGGCCCCGGACGGGGGAGCTGTTTTTT.

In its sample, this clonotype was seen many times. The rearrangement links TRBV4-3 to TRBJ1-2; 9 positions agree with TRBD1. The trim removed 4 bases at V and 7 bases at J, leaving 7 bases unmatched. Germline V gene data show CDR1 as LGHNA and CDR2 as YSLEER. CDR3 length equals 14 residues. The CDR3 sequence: CASSPGQGRSGYTF. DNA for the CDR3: TGCGCCAGCAGCCCCGGACAGGGGAGGTCTGGCTACACCTTC.

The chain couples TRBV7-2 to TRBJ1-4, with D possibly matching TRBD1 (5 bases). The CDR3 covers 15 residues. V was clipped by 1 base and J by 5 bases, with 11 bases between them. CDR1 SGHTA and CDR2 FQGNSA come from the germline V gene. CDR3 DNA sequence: TGTGCCAGCAGCTTAGTGGGACGGACAAATGAAAAACTGTTTTTT. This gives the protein CASSLVGRTNEKLFF.

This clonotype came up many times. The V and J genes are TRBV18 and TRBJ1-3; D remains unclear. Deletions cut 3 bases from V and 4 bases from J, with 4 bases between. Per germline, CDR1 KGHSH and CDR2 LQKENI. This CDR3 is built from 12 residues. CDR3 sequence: CASSPSGNTIYF. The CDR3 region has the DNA TGTGCCAGCTCACCTTCCGGAAACACCATATATTTT.

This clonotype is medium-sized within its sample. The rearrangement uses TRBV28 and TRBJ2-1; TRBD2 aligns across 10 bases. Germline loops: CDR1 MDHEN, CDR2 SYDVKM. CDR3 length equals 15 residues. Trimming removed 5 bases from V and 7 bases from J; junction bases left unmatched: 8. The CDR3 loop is CASSEGLAMSNEQFF. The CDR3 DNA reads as TGTGCCAGCAGTGAGGGACTAGCGATGTCGAATGAGCAGTTCTTC.

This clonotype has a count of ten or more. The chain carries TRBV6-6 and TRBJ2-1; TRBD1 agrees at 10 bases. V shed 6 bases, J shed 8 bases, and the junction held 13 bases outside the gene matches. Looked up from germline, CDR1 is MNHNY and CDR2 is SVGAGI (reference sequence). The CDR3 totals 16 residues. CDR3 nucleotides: TGTGCCAGCAGATCCAAAGGGACAGGGGACCCCCATGAGCAGTTCTTC. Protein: CASRSKGTGDPHEQFF.

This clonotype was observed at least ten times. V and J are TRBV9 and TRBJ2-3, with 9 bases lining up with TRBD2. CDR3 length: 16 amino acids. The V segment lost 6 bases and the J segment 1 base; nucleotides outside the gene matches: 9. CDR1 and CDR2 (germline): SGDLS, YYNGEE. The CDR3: CASTPGTSRRTDTQYF. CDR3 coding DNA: TGTGCCAGCACACCGGGGACTAGCCGACGCACAGATACGCAGTATTTT.

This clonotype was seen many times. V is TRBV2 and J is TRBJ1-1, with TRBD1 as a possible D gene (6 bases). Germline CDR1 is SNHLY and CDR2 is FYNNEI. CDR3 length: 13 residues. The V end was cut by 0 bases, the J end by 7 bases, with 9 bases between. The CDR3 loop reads CASSEAQGLEAFF. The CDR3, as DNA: TGTGCCAGCAGTGAAGCGCAGGGGCTTGAAGCTTTCTTT. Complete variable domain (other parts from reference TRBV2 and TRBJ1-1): EPEVTQTPSHQVTQMGQEVILRCVPISNHLYFYWYRQILGQKVEFLVSFYNNEISEKSEIFDDQFSVERPDGSNFTLKIRSTKLEDSAMYFCASSEAQGLEAFFGQGTRLTVV.

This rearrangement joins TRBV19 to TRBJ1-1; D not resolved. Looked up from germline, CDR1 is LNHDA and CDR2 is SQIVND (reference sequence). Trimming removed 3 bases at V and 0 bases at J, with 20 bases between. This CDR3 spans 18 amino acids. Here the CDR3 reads CASSIPRAGVGMNTEAFF. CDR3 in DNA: TGTGCCAGTAGTATCCCCCGGGCAGGCGTGGGGATGAACACTGAAGCTTTCTTT.

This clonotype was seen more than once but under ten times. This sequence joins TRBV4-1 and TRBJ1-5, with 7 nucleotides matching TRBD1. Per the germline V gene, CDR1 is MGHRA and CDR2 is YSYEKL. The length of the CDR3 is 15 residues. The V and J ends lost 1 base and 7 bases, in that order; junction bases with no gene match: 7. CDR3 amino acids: CASSQGRGSGQPQHF. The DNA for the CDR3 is TGCGCCAGCAGCCAAGGCAGGGGGTCCGGACAGCCCCAGCATTTT.

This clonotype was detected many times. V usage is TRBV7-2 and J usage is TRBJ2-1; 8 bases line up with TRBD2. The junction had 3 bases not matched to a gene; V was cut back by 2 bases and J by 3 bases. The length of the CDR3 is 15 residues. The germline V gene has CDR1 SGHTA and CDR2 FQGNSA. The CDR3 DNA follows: TGTGCCAGCAGCTTACTAGCGGGTAGCTACAATGAGCAGTTCTTC. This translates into CASSLLAGSYNEQFF. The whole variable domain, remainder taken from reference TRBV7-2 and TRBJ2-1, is GAGVSQSPSNKVTEKGKDVELRCDPISGHTALYWYRQSLGQGLEFLIYFQGNSAPDKSGLPSDRFSAERTGGSVSTLTIQRTQQEDSAVYLCASSLLAGSYNEQFFGPGTRLTVL.

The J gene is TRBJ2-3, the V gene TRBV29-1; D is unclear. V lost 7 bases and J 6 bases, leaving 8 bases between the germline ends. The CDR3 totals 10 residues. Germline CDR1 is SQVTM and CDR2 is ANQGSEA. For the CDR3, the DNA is TGCAGCGGTTTCGGGGATACGCAGTATTTT. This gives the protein CSGFGDTQYF.